This TCR beta chain was profiled in a study of human versus mouse CDR3 diversity and MHC coevolution. CDR1 is SNHLY and CDR2 is FYNNEI in the germline V gene. The CDR3 runs to 12 residues. V lost 7 bases, J lost 6 bases, and 10 bases lay in between. Naive CD4 T cells, CD45RO-negative and CD62L-positive, were flow-sorted from PBMCs. Remarks on this clone: Antigen unknown.

Data came from immunoSEQ multiplex PCR; TCRdb stores just in-frame clones and leaves some out. The sample lists roughly 81,000 clones, 93% occurring once. General observations from the study: By iCHAO1, human TCR beta clonotypes numbered about 1.5 million, the most.

The chain links TRBV2 to TRBJ2-1; D call uncertain. Sample: naive CD4+ T cells from blood. Subset indicated: CD45RO-negative CD62L-positive naive CD4 T cells. This TCR was sampled from a person aged 30-69 years in good health. The CDR3 DNA follows: TGTGCCAGCACAGAGGTCCTCAATGAGCAGTTCTTC. This codes for CASTEVLNEQFF.